These 2 T cell receptor beta chains were all obtained from the same sample, sequenced in a study of blood T cells in healthy people across ages. Sample-barcoded 5' priming and a J-beta primer mix drove a second PCR of about 7 to 12 cycles. One entry per CDR3 protein, called by TCRdb with MiXCR from the 5' RACE reads. In the table there are more than 1.4 million distinct CDR3 sequences, 35% to 45% of which are singletons. Material for sequencing was blood. The receptor source for this set is a woman aged 18-29 years in good health.

The rearrangement joins TRBV6-1 to TRBJ1-5, with TRBD1 matching over 10 bases. The CDR3 is 16 residues long. V shed 8 bases and J 7 bases; nucleotides not matched to a gene: 14. CDR1 is MNHNS and CDR2 is SASEGT in the germline V gene. CDR3 DNA sequence: TGTGCCAGCCGCCCTGTCCGGGGACAGGGGAACCAGCCCCAGCATTTT. Its protein is CASRPVRGQGNQPQHF.

The genes are TRBV20-1 and TRBJ2-3; D assignment may be TRBD1 or TRBD2 (5 bases each). CDR1 and CDR2 (germline): DFQATT, SNEGSKA (reference sequence). V gave up 7 bases and J gave up 4 bases, with 15 bases separating them. The CDR3 consists of 13 residues. The CDR3 loop is CSESGARADTQYF. The CDR3 nucleotides read TGCAGTGAGAGTGGGGCGCGGGCAGATACGCAGTATTTT.